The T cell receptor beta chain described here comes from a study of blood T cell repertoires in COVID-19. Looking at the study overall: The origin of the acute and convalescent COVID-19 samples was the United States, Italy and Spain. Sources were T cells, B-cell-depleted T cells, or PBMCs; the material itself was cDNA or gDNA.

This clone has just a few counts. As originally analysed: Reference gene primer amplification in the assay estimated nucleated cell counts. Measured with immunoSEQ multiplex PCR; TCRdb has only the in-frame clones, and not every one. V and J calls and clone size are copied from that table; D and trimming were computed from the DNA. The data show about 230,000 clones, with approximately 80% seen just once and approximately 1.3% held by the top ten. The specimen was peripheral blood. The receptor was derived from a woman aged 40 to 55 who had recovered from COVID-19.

The CDR3 DNA reads as TGCAGTGCTACCAGGGTTGCCGAGCAGTACTTC. Protein sequence: CSATRVAEQYF. The chain employs TRBV20-1 and TRBJ2-7, with D tentatively TRBD1 (5 bases). The V and J ends lost 4 bases and 6 bases respectively, with 10 bases between them. CDR1 is DFQATT and CDR2 is SNEGSKA in the germline V gene (reference sequence). This CDR3 spans 11 amino acids.